What follows is one T cell receptor (beta chain) and its context. CDR1 SGHNT and CDR2 YYREEE come from the germline V gene (reference sequence). The CDR3 length is 14 residues. Trimming pared 2 bases from V and 7 bases from J, leaving 15 bases between. The sample belongs to a study of blood T cell repertoires in COVID-19. Study background: Acute and convalescent COVID-19 specimens originated in the United States, Italy and Spain. PBMCs, B-cell-depleted T cells, or T cells provided the cDNA or gDNA that made up the material.

The data were produced by immunoSEQ multiplex PCR, yet TCRdb's version contains in-frame clones alone and is incomplete. The sample lists tens of thousands of clones, around 82% seen once, with less than 45% in the top ten. This chain connects TRBV5-4 to TRBJ1-2, with D possibly TRBD1 on 6 matching bases. The clonotype was recovered from a woman aged 80 or older with active or convalescent COVID-19. Sequences were obtained from peripheral blood. The CDR3 nucleotides read TGTGCCAGCAGCTTTGGCAGGGGTTCGGTTGGCTACACCTTC. Translating it yields CASSFGRGSVGYTF. Filled out from reference TRBV5-4 and TRBJ1-2, the complete variable domain reads ETGVTQSPTHLIKTRGQQVTLRCSSQSGHNTVSWYQQALGQGPQFIFQYYREEENGRGNFPPRFSGLQFPNYSSELNVNALELDDSALYLCASSFGRGSVGYTFGSGTRLTVV.